One sample yielded the 10 T cell receptor beta chains listed below, sequenced in a study of CD4 T cells in relation to SARS-CoV-2 and coronaviruses. Unexposed donor CD4+ T cells date from about 2010-2018, before the COVID-19 pandemic. The cells were cultured for approximately 10 days before CD4+ T cells were isolated. TCRdb's copy holds only in-frame clones and misses some; the assay was immunoSEQ multiplex PCR. The table records tens of thousands of clones, 76% of them present only once. Antigens for these TCRs are unknown. Sequenced: CD4+ T cells from PBMCs, cultured in vitro. The receptors here all came from a human donor in good health.

V gene TRBV30 combines with J gene TRBJ2-7, with D possibly being TRBD1 (5 bases). The CDR3 is made up of 12 amino acids. Per the germline V gene, CDR1 is GTSNPN and CDR2 is SVGIG (reference sequence). Trimming took 6 bases from V and 2 from J, leaving 11 bases between them. CDR3 nucleotides: TGTGCCTGCGCAGGGTTTACCTACGAGCAGTACTTC. It specifies CACAGFTYEQYF.

The rearrangement uses TRBV5-6 and TRBJ2-7, with 14 nucleotides matching TRBD2. Looked up from germline, CDR1 is SGHDT and CDR2 is YYEEEE. The CDR3 has 15 residues. After removal of 3 bases from V and 4 bases from J, the junction contained 3 bases not matched to a gene. CDR3 in amino acids: CASSSRLAGGYEQYF. The CDR3 nucleotides read TGTGCCAGCAGCTCAAGACTAGCGGGAGGGTACGAGCAGTACTTC.

This clone was detected once. This chain joins TRBV7-9 and TRBJ2-7; D is unresolved. With 1 base removed from V and 3 bases from J, the gap between germline ends came to 10 bases. Germline CDR1 is SEHNR and CDR2 is FQNEAQ (reference sequence). This CDR3 has 14 residues. In nucleotides, the CDR3 is TGTGCCAGCAGCTTAGTAGGAATGGGCTACGAGCAGTACTTC. This encodes CASSLVGMGYEQYF. Using reference TRBV7-9 and TRBJ2-7 for the parts outside the CDR3, the full variable domain is DTGVSQNPRHKITKRGQNVTFRCDPISEHNRLYWYRQTLGQGPEFLTYFQNEAQLEKSRLLSDRFSAERPKGSFSTLEIQRTEQGDSAMYLCASSLVGMGYEQYFGPGTRLTVT.

V is TRBV12-3 or TRBV12-4 and J is TRBJ2-7, with no clear D. Trimming pared 4 bases from V and 7 bases from J, leaving 8 bases between. This CDR3 region has 11 residues. The CDR3 sequence is CASSSLWEQYF. CDR3 nucleotides: TGTGCCAGCAGTTCCCTCTGGGAGCAGTACTTC.

CDR3 in amino acids: CASSPLDEKLFF. Written as DNA, the CDR3 is TGTGCCAGCAGTCCACTAGATGAAAAACTGTTTTTT. This sequence joins TRBV6-2 or TRBV6-3 and TRBJ1-4; no clear D gene. V lost 5 bases and J lost 6, with 7 bases in between. Germline assignment: CDR1 MNHEY and CDR2 SVGEGT. The CDR3 has 12 amino acids.

V gene TRBV7-2 combines with J gene TRBJ1-1; D unresolved. In germline, CDR1 is SGHTA, CDR2 FQGNSA. Trimming stripped 5 bases from V and 0 bases from J, with 10 bases between. This CDR3 is built from 14 residues. The CDR3 bases are TGTGCCAGCAGCCCATATATTGTGAACACTGAAGCTTTCTTT. Protein: CASSPYIVNTEAFF.

This chain links TRBV2 with TRBJ1-6; D not certain. Germline V gene lookup returns CDR1 SNHLY and CDR2 FYNNEI. This CDR3 comprises 14 residues. V was pared by 8 bases and J by 7 bases, with 15 bases between. CDR3 protein: CASSWEGGNSPLHF. CDR3 nucleotides: TGTGCCAGCTCATGGGAGGGAGGCAATTCACCCCTCCACTTT.

This clone was seen more than once but under ten times. The chain is built from TRBV7-2 and TRBJ1-5; 8 nucleotides match TRBD1. Germline CDR1 is SGHTA and CDR2 is FQGNSA. This CDR3 region has 16 residues. The junction had 9 bases not matched to a gene; V was cut back by 2 bases and J by 6 bases. The CDR3 is CASSLLAGGLGQPQHF. The CDR3 nucleotides read TGTGCCAGCAGCTTACTGGCAGGGGGCCTCGGTCAGCCCCAGCATTTT.

The rearrangement links TRBV4-3 to TRBJ1-1; D might be TRBD1 (5 bases). The germline CDR1 and CDR2 sequences are LGHNA and YSLEER. CDR3 size: 13 residues. Between the trimmed V and J ends, which lost 4 bases and 4 bases, there was a span of 10 bases. CDR3 DNA sequence: TGCGCCAGCAGCCTCAGGGCCTTCACTGAAGCTTTCTTT. It yields the protein CASSLRAFTEAFF.

The chain uses TRBV28 and TRBJ1-1, with D unresolved. The CDR3 is 14 amino acids. V dropped 4 bases and J dropped 5 bases, with 14 bases sitting between them. Looked up from germline, CDR1 is MDHEN and CDR2 is SYDVKM. The CDR3 region has the DNA TGTGCCAGCAGTTCCCGGGGAGAGGTGACTGAAGCTTTCTTT. Protein product: CASSSRGEVTEAFF. The whole variable domain, filled in from reference TRBV28 and TRBJ1-1, reads DVKVTQSSRYLVKRTGEKVFLECVQDMDHENMFWYRQDPGLGLRLIYFSYDVKMKEKGDIPEGYSVSREKKERFSLILESASTNQTSMYLCASSSRGEVTEAFFGQGTRLTVV.